One sample yielded the 11 T cell receptor beta chains listed below, sequenced in a study of cytomegalovirus exposure and HLA in healthy donors. PCR amplification relied on 60 Vbeta primers (plus 13 Jbeta primers). Assay: immunoSEQ multiplex PCR; the TCRdb copy retains only in-frame clones and omits some. The repertoire includes about 190,000 clones, over 70% of them detected once, and under 2% sits in the top ten. The sample taken for sequencing was PBMCs. These receptors all stem from a middle-aged man in good health and CMV-seropositive.

The rearrangement joins TRBV4-2 to TRBJ1-2, with 7 bases fitting TRBD1. This CDR3 comprises 15 residues. CDR1 is LGHNA and CDR2 is YNFKEQ in the germline V gene. The V gene end was trimmed by 3 bases and the J gene end by 10 bases; junction bases not matched to a gene: 14. The DNA of the CDR3 is TGTGCCAGCAGCCATTTGCGACAGGGCGGAAATGTCTACACCTTC. Protein sequence: CASSHLRQGGNVYTF.

The chain is built from TRBV4-2 and TRBJ1-5; weak D call: TRBD1 (5 bases). Germline CDR1 is LGHNA and CDR2 is YNFKEQ. CDR3 length equals 15 residues. V gave up 0 bases and J gave up 5 bases, with 11 bases separating them. CDR3 protein: CASSQEPGIHQPQHF. The CDR3 DNA reads as TGTGCCAGCAGCCAAGAGCCAGGGATTCATCAGCCCCAGCATTTT.

The chain couples TRBV15 to TRBJ2-3; no reliable D call. The germline V gene encodes CDR1 LNHNV and CDR2 YYDKDF (reference sequence). Trimming shortened V by 0 bases and J by 0 bases, and 7 bases separated the two germline ends. The CDR3 is 15 residues long. The CDR3 coding sequence is TGTGCCACCAGCAGAGATTTACAGAGCACAGATACGCAGTATTTT. Translating it yields CATSRDLQSTDTQYF. The full variable domain, completed using reference TRBV15 and TRBJ2-3, is DAMVIQNPRYQVTQFGKPVTLSCSQTLNHNVMYWYQQKSSQAPKLLFHYYDKDFNNEADTPDNFQSRRPNTSFCFLDIRSPGLGDTAMYLCATSRDLQSTDTQYFGPGTRLTVL.

This clone was recorded once. J is TRBJ2-1 and V is TRBV7-2; a possible D gene is TRBD1 (6 bases). Trimming cost V 5 bases and J 4 bases, with 15 bases left between them. The CDR3 runs 15 residues. Germline CDR1 and CDR2: SGHTA and FQGNSA. The CDR3 reads CASSRAIGQYNEQFF. DNA of the CDR3: TGTGCCAGCAGCAGGGCCATAGGACAGTACAATGAGCAGTTCTTC. Variable domain in full (rest from reference TRBV7-2 and TRBJ2-1): GAGVSQSPSNKVTEKGKDVELRCDPISGHTALYWYRQSLGQGLEFLIYFQGNSAPDKSGLPSDRFSAERTGGSVSTLTIQRTQQEDSAVYLCASSRAIGQYNEQFFGPGTRLTVL.

J is TRBJ2-5 and V is TRBV7-6; 7 positions agree with TRBD2. The J call may be incorrect, as the DNA end agrees better with TRBJ2-7. Looked up from germline, CDR1 is SGHVS and CDR2 is FNYEAQ. CDR3 length: 17 amino acids. CDR3 nucleotides: TGTGCCAGCAGCCAAATAGCCCAGCGGGATCGGGCCTACGAGCAGTACTTC. As protein: CASSQIAQRDRAYEQYF.

As to this clone: At one of its ends the junction is not consistent with the germline gene, which may arise from a read error. The J gene is TRBJ2-1, the V gene TRBV6-5; maybe TRBD2 (5 bases). From germline, CDR1 is MNHEY and CDR2 SVGAGI. The CDR3 spans 16 residues. CDR3 in amino acids: CASSYTVGGRYNEQFF. The DNA of the CDR3 is TGTGCCAGCAGTTACACGGTCGGAGGTCGCTACAACGAGCAGTTCTTC.

The V gene is TRBV6-4, the J gene TRBJ1-5; D uncertain. Germline CDR1 is MRHNA and CDR2 is SNTAGT. V was clipped by 4 bases and J by 6 bases, with 13 bases between them. The CDR3 consists of 14 residues. CDR3 nucleotide sequence: TGTGCCAGCAGTGGCGCCAAGGGAGCTCAGCCCCAGCATTTT. Protein: CASSGAKGAQPQHF.

The chain combines TRBV5-1 with TRBJ2-5, with TRBD1 matching 10 bases. The V segment lost 4 bases and the J segment 1 base; nucleotides outside the gene matches: 4. The CDR3 covers 15 residues. Germline CDR1 SGHRS, CDR2 YFSETQ. The CDR3: CASSMTGGGQETQYF. The DNA for the CDR3 is TGCGCCAGCAGCATGACAGGGGGCGGCCAAGAGACCCAGTACTTC.

This chain links TRBV27 with TRBJ2-2, with 11 bases that match TRBD2. This CDR3 has 16 amino acids. In germline, CDR1 is MNHEY, CDR2 SMNVEV (reference sequence). J was trimmed by 6 bases and V by 6 bases; bases with no gene match: 9. The CDR3 DNA follows: TGTGCCAGCAGCCCCTTGGTAGCGGGAGGGGCCGGGGAGCTGTTTTTT. This encodes CASSPLVAGGAGELFF.

This clone was found once. This sequence joins TRBV10-3 and TRBJ1-1; D might be TRBD1 (6 bases). Trimming took 7 bases from V and 4 from J, leaving 16 bases between them. CDR1 and CDR2 from the germline V gene are ENHRY and SYGVKD. The CDR3 totals 14 residues. CDR3 coding DNA: TGTGCCATCACCCCGACAGGCCGCGGCACTGAAGCTTTCTTT. It translates to CAITPTGRGTEAFF.

In regard to this clone: Sequence at one end of the junction differs from germline and may be a read error. This chain links TRBV7-9 with TRBJ2-3; a possible D gene is TRBD2 (5 bases). CDR3 length equals 17 residues. Germline assignment: CDR1 SEHNR and CDR2 FQNEAQ (reference sequence). The CDR3 coding sequence is TGTTCCAGCAGCTTAGTACGAGGGCCCTCGGGCACAGATACGCAGTATTTT. Protein: CSSSLVRGPSGTDTQYF. The variable domain in full, completed from reference TRBV7-9 and TRBJ2-3, reads DTGVSQNPRHKITKRGQNVTFRCDPISEHNRLYWYRQTLGQGPEFLTYFQNEAQLEKSRLLSDRFSAERPKGSFSTLEIQRTEQGDSAMYLCSSSLVRGPSGTDTQYFGPGTRLTVL.